This record concerns one T cell receptor beta chain sequence. Its antigen is currently not known. The input lacks base qualities; no much larger clone sits a single base away. The data derive from a study of cytomegalovirus exposure and HLA in healthy donors (dated by TCRdb to 2015 to 2018). With regard to the full study: An earlier analysis of a few hundred of the donors reported approximately 300 Gb of sequence data and 117 million unique TCR beta sequences obtained from some 200 million T cells. An early release that covered about 600 HLA-typed donors contained about 290 gigabases of sequencing data and some 87 million unique TCR sequences. Of the 300 to 450 genotyped donors, roughly 80% fell in the genetic ancestry cluster associated with self-reported Caucasian donors. The study aimed to test whether cataloging public T cell receptors could reveal signatures of past pathogen exposure. The study used immunosequencing to profile the T cell repertoires of around 600 subjects and linked those repertoires to cytomegalovirus serostatus. In addition to the first cohort of 650 to 750 subjects, a separate validation cohort of approximately 110 different subjects was used. The study combined high-throughput TCR immunosequencing, statistical association of individual TCRs with disease status, and machine learning to predict cytomegalovirus infection status. A later analysis re-examined previously published TCR beta repertoires from 500 to 700 donors and added high-resolution HLA genotyping to investigate patterns of TCR occurrence. Rather than drawing on any new phenotypic data, the later analysis identified candidate immune exposures from TCR beta sequences and the way those sequences occurred across donors. An earlier analysis of fewer than 700 of the donors applied high-throughput TCR beta sequencing to assess whether each TCR beta V gene segment acted as functional or pseudogenic. Donor age, sex, ethnicity and CMV serostatus were compiled alongside the repertoire data. In a later genetic analysis, genome-wide SNP genotypes for about three fifths of the roughly 670 donors were used, and that subset was treated as a discovery cohort. Every discovery cohort repertoire had been produced on one sequencing platform. Class I and class II HLA loci were covered by the typing at four-digit resolution. Typing coverage differed by locus: A, B, C, DRB1 and DQB1 were typed in roughly 620-640 donors, DQA1 in around 500, DPA1 in some 570, and DPB1 in approximately 450. Four to six DR-DQ haplotypes were handled as single units for association and clustering because linkage in the cohort was strong. Among some 400 genotyped donors of the cohort, an average of approximately 240,000 unique TCR beta nucleotide sequences was sequenced per donor, of which 15% to 20% were non-productive. The research as a whole found: A later analysis found that most CMV-associated TCR beta chains appeared HLA-restricted, with HLA associations seemingly driven largely by CMV exposure. A cluster of highly shared sequence variants was judged likely to represent a technical artifact of the sequencing pipeline. Correlated functional status among segregating V segments might reflect linkage disequilibrium, but an unknown experimental factor could not be ruled out. In vitro tests confirmed that a few of the cytomegalovirus-associated TCR beta chains recognize cytomegalovirus antigens. A later analysis found that TCR association rates varied across HLA loci, with DRB1 alleles showing the most associated TCRs and HLA-C alleles the fewest. For the cohort, immune exposure information was limited to CMV serostatus. Broadly in line with IMGT annotations, most TCR beta V segments showed up in productive rearrangements about 87% or about 30% of the time in an earlier analysis of about 500 of the donors. The study gave a list of roughly 150 TCR beta chains associated with cytomegalovirus. This cohort had only TCR beta chains sequenced, and the lack of alpha or paired-chain data limited which features could be detected. Several of the top co-occurrence clusters appeared to be linked to parvovirus B19, influenza, CMV and Epstein-Barr virus, according to a later analysis. Most TCR sequences were seen in very few donors, while some public TCRs were found in many individuals. A later genetic analysis associated a missense DCLRE1C variant with V-gene and J-gene trimming of TCR beta chains, and an independent cohort replicated the association. In a later genetic analysis, fewer N-insertions in productive TCRs were reported among donors in an Asian-associated ancestry cluster than the roughly 710-donor mean. HLA typing was unavailable for some donors at each locus, so association tests used only the typed subset. Because counts were too low, approximately 18 rarely observed V segments, including chromosome 9 orphons, were excluded from the earlier analysis of fewer than 650 of the donors. Assigning TCR associations to individual alleles was difficult when HLA alleles, especially DR and DQ, strongly co-occurred. Because the 87-base-pair reads could not distinguish some IMGT-functional V segments, including TRBV6-2 and TRBV6-3, those segments were excluded. In both the original and validation cohorts, the classifier was reported to diagnose cytomegalovirus status with high specificity and sensitivity. A further reported finding was that TCR beta sequences accurately predicted the HLA-A and HLA-B alleles for most subjects in the first cohort. In a later analysis, HLA-associated TCR beta chains were found to be more clonally expanded and to have lower generation probabilities than equally common non-associated chains. The authors suggested that the approach could potentially be generalized to other disease states and immunological phenotypes. Specific HLA alleles were associated with about 17,000 TCR beta sequences at a false discovery rate of 0.05 in a later analysis. The presence/absence analyses assumed that sequencing depth was roughly uniform across donors, and that assumption may not be true.

The library was generated by the immunoSEQ multiplex PCR assay. For the multiplex PCR, a mixture combining 60 forward primers for TCR Vbeta segments and 13 reverse primers for TCR Jbeta segments was used. A multiplex PCR assay on genomic DNA amplified the CDR3 region of rearranged TCR beta genes. On the Illumina HiSeq System, the amplified TCR beta libraries were sequenced as 87-base-pair reads. From the authors' description of their analysis: A later analysis tallied roughly 78 million unique TCR beta chains across the 660 or so repertoires, and about 12 million of those chains were shared by two or more donors. Raw reads were error-corrected and collapsed into unique sequences by a nearest-neighbor algorithm in which closely related sequences were merged to remove PCR and sequencing errors. CDR3 sequences were aligned to IMGT reference sequences to assign V, D and J gene segments. For a sequence to be retained, at least a six-nucleotide match to both a V gene segment and a J gene segment was required. A rearrangement was called productive if the CDR3 had no stop codons and remained in frame with V and J, and every other rearrangement was called non-productive. Following IMGT convention, CDR3 was defined as the stretch from the second conserved V-encoded cysteine up to the conserved J-encoded phenylalanine. The earlier analysis of a few hundred of the donors excluded any sequence lacking an unambiguous match to a single V gene segment. An earlier analysis of 500 to 600 of the donors classified V segments as functional when productive rearrangements were above 56.7% and as segregating when the standard deviation between donors was above 5%. A statistical classification framework was developed to diagnose cytomegalovirus status using the catalog of TCR beta chain sequences. V and J gene assignment, in a later analysis, came from comparing TCR nucleotide sequences with IMGT/GENE-DB human TR gene sequences. Using the TCRdist pipeline, a later analysis assigned CDR3 sequences along with most-parsimonious VDJ recombination scenarios. A later analysis defined each TCR beta chain by its CDR3 amino acid sequence plus V-gene family, and excluded reads lacking a unique V-gene family. To address suspected cross-contamination and a sequencing artifact, a later analysis removed 450 to 700 highly shared, low-generation-probability nucleotide sequences. For each public chain, a later analysis derived a clonal expansion index from normalized ranks of inferred template counts within each repertoire. In a later analysis, generation probabilities were computed with a VDJ recombination model fitted to out-of-frame rearrangements, and the resulting probabilities were checked against IGoR. Hypergeometric tests were used in a later analysis to score TCR-TCR, TCR-HLA and TCR-CMV co-occurrence, with a repertoire-size bias correction applied to the TCR pairs. To estimate false discovery rates, a later analysis permuted the HLA or CMV assignments 20 times. A later analysis grouped co-occurring TCRs with DBSCAN, adding TCRdist sequence similarity when clustering within HLA-allele-positive subsets. Repertoires with fewer than 30,000 or more than 120,000 public chains, plus five repertoires with anomalous nucleotide sharing, were excluded from co-occurrence clustering. Not all clones reach the TCRdb copy of this immuneACCESS table, which keeps in-frame sequences only. Checked studies attribute under half of the gap to unresolved V genes and leave the rest unexplained. For V, J and clone size, that table is used; D and trimming come from the DNA. For this sample there are some 120,000 clones; about 73% appear just once. Approximately 6.4% of the sample is held by the ten biggest clonotypes.

Trimming removed 7 bases from V and 4 bases from J, leaving 16 bases between the germline ends. Including the terminal cysteine and phenylalanine, the CDR3 comprises 14 residues. The read is trimmed to its CDR3 DNA, 42 bases read in frame from base 1. For CDR1 and CDR2, the germline V gene (reference sequence) lists LNHNV and YYDKDF. The cohort comprised several hundred healthy bone marrow donors. All cohort members were sampled while nominally healthy, although unrecorded immune exposures were likely present. The donor tested CMV seropositive and was one of the 289 seropositive cohort members. A peripheral blood sample was collected from each donor, and TCR beta sequencing was performed on peripheral blood mononuclear cells. The Qiagen DNeasy Blood Extraction Kit was used to extract genomic DNA from the blood cell samples.

The receptor comes from a woman aged 45-60 years in good health and CMV-seropositive. Sequenced input: PBMCs. The chain couples TRBV15 to TRBJ1-2, with no confident D gene call. The CDR3 region: CATTLDGGLYGYTF. The sequence in DNA is TGTGCCACCACGCTCGATGGAGGGCTCTATGGCTACACCTTC.